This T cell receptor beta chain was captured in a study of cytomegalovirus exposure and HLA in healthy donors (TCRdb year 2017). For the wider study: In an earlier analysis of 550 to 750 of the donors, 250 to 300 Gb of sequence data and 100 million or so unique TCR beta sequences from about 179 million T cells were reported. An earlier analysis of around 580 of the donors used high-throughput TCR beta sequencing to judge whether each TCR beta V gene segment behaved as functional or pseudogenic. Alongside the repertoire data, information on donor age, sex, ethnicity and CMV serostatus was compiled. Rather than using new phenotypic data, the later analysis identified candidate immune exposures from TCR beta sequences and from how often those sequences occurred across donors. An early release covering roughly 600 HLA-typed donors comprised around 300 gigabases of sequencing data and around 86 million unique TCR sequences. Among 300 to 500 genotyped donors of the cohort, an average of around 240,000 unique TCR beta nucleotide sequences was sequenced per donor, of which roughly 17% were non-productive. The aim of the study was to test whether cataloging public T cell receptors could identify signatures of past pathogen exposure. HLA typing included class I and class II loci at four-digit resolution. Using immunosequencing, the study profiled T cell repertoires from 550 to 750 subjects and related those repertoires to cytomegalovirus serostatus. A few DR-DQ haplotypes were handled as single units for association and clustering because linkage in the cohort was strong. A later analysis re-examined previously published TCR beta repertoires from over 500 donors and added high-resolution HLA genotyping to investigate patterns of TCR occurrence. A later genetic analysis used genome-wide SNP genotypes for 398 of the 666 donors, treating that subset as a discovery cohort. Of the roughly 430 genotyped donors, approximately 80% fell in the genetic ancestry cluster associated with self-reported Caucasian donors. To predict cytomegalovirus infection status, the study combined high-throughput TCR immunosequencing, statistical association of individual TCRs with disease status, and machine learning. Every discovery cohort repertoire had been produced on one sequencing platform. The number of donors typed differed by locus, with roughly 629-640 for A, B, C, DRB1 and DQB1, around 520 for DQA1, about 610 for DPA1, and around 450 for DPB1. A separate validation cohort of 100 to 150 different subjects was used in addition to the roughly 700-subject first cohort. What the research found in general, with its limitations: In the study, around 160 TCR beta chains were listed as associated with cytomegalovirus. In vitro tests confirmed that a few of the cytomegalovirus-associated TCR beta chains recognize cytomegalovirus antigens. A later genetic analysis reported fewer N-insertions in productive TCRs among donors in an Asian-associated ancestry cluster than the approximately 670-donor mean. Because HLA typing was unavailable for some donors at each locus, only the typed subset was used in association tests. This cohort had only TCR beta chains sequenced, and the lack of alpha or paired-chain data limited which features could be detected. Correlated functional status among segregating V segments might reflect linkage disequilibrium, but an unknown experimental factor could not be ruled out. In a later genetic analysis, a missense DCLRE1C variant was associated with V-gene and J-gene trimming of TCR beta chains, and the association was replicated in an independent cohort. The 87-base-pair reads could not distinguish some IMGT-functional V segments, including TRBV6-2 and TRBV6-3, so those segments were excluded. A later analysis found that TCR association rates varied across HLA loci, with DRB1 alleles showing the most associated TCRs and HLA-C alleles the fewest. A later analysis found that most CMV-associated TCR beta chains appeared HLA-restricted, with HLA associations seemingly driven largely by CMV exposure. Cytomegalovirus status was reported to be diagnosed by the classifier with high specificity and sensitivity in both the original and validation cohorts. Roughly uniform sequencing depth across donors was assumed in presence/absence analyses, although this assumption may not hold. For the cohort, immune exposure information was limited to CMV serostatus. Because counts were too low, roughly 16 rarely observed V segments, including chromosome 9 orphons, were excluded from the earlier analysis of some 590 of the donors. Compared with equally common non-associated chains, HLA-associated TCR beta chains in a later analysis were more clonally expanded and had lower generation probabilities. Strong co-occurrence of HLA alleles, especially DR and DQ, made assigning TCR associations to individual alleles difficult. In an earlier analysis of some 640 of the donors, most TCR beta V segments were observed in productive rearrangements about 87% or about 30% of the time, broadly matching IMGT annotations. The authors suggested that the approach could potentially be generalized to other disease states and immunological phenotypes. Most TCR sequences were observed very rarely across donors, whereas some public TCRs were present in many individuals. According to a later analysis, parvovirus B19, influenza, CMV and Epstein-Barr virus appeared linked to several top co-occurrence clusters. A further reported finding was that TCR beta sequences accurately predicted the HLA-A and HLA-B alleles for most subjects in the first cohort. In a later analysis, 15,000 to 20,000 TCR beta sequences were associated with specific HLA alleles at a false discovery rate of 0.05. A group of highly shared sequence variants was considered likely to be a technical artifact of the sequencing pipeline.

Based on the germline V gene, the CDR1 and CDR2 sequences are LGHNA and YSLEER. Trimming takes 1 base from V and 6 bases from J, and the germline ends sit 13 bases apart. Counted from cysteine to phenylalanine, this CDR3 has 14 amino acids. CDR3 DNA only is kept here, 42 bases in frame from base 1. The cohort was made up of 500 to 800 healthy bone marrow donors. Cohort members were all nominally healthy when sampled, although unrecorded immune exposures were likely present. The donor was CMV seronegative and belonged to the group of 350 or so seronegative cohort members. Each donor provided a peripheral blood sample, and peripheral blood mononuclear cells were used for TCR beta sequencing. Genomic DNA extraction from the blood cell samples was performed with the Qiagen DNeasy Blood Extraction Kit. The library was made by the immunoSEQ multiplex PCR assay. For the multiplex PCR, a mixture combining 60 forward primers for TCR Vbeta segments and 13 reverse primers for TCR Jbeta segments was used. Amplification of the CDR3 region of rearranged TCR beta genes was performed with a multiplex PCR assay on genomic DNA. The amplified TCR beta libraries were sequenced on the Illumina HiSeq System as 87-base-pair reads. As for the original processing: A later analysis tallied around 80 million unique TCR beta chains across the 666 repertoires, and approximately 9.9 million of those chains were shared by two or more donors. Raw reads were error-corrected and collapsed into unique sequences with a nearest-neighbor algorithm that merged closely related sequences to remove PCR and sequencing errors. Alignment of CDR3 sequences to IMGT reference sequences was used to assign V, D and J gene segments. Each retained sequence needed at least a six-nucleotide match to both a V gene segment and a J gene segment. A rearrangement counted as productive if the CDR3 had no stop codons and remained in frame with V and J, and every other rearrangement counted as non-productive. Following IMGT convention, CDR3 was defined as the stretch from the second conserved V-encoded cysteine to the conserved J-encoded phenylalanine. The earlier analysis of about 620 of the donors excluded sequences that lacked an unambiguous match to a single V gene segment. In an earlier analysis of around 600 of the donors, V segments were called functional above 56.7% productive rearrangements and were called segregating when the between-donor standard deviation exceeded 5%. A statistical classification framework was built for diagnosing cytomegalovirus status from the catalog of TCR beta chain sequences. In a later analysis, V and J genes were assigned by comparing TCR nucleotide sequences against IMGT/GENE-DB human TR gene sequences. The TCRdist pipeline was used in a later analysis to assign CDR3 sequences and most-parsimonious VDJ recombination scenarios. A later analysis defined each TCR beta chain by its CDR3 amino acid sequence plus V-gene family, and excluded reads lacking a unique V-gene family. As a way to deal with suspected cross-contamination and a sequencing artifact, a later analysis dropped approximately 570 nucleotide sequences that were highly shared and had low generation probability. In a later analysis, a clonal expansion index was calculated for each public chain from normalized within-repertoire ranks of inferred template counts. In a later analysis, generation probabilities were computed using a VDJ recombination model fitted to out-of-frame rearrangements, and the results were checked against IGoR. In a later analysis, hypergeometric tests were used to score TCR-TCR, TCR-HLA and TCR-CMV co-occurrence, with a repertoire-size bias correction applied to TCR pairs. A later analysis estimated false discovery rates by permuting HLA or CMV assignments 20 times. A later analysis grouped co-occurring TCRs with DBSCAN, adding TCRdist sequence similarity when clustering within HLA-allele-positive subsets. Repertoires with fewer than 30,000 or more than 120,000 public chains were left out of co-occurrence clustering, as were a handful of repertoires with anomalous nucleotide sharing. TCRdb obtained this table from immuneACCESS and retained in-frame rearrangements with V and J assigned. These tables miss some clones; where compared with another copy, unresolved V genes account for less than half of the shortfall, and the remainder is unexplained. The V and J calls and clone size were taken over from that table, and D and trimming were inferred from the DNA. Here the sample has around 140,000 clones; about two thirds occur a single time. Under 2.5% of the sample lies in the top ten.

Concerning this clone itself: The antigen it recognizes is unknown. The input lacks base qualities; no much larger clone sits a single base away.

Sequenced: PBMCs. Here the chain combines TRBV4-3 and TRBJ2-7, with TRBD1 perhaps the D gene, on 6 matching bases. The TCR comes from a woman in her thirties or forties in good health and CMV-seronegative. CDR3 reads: CASSQGPFRGEQYF. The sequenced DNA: TGCGCCAGCAGCCAAGGTCCCTTCAGGGGCGAGCAGTACTTC.